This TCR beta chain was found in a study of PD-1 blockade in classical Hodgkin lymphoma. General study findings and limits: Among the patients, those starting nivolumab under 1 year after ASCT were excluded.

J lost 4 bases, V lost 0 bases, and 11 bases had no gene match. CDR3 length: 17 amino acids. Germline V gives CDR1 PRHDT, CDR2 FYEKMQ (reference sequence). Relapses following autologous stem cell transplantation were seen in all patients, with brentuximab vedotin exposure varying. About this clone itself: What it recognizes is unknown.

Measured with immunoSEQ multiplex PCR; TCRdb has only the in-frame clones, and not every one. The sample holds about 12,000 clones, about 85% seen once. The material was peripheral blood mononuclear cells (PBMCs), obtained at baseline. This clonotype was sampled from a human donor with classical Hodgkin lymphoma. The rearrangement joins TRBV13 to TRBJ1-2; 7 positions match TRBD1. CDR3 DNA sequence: TGTGCCAGCAGCTTAGGCGGCAGACAGGGACGCGGCTATGGCTACACCTTC. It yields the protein CASSLGGRQGRGYGYTF.